This TCR beta chain appears in the sequencing data of a study of vaccination and CD4 T cells after COVID-19. Stated treatment: roughly nine-day PBMC culture with coronavirus spike peptide pools or control peptides (ViraFEST assay). Researchers used the Oncomine TCR Beta short-read assay to sequence DNA from cultured CD4+ T cells. Genomic DNA was isolated from CD4+ T cells that had been cultured. MiXCR, applied by TCRdb to the PCR reads, yields one record per CDR3 protein. The top ten clones hold roughly a third of a sample with some 9,300 distinct CDR3 sequences, roughly 73% of them seen once. This clonotype was observed a few times. Its antigen is not identified. This TCR came from a human donor who had recovered from COVID-19. Sequenced material: CD4+ T cells from blood, cultured in vitro.

The CDR3 nucleotides read TGCAGTGCTACCTCGAACACTGAAGCTTTCTTT. Its translation is CSATSNTEAFF. V is TRBV20-1 and J is TRBJ1-1; D remains ambiguous. Germline V gene data show CDR1 as DFQATT and CDR2 as SNEGSKA (reference sequence). V was cut by 4 bases and J by 1 base, with 4 bases left in between. The CDR3 runs to 11 residues.